These 24 T cell receptor beta chains were all obtained from the same sample, sequenced in a study of blood T cells in healthy people across ages. The authors ran a second PCR of roughly 7 to 11 cycles using a sample-barcoded 5' primer and a J-beta primer mix. A single record per CDR3 protein comes from TCRdb applying MiXCR to the 5' RACE reads. The repertoire has 1.5 million to 2 million distinct CDR3 sequences, 28% of them found once; the top ten carry about 7.7%. Sequenced sample: blood. The receptors shown here come from a woman aged 25 to 39 in good health.

This chain joins TRBV4-3 and TRBJ2-7; 10 positions agree with TRBD2. The V gene's germline CDR1 is LGHNA and CDR2 YSLEER. The V gene end was trimmed by 8 bases and the J gene end by 6 bases; junction bases not matched to a gene: 13. The CDR3 length is 15 residues. DNA of the CDR3: TGCGCCAGCTCACTCACATTAGCGGGGGGCGGCGAGCAGTACTTC. Its translation is CASSLTLAGGGEQYF.

The chain has TRBV7-9 and TRBJ2-4; D might be TRBD1 (5 bases). Gene TRBJ2-7 matches the end of the DNA better, so the J call may be wrong. Germline values: CDR1 SEHNR, CDR2 FQNEAQ (reference sequence). The CDR3 consists of 15 residues. CDR3 bases: TGTGCCAGTAGCACGACTGCCCGACAGCTCTACGAGCAGTACTTC. Amino acids: CASSTTARQLYEQYF.

The chain employs TRBV7-2 and TRBJ2-7, with 7 bases identical to TRBD2. J was trimmed by 0 bases and V by 1 base; bases with no gene match: 12. The length of the CDR3 is 18 residues. Looked up from germline, CDR1 is SGHTA and CDR2 is FQGNSA. CDR3: CASSLGYLGGGLSYEQYF. The CDR3 DNA is TGTGCCAGCAGCTTAGGGTATTTAGGCGGGGGTCTCTCCTACGAGCAGTACTTC. Full variable domain (remainder filled in from reference TRBV7-2 and TRBJ2-7): GAGVSQSPSNKVTEKGKDVELRCDPISGHTALYWYRQSLGQGLEFLIYFQGNSAPDKSGLPSDRFSAERTGGSVSTLTIQRTQQEDSAVYLCASSLGYLGGGLSYEQYFGPGTRLTVT.

This clonotype has more than one count but fewer than ten. The chain is built from TRBV7-2 and TRBJ1-5; D gene uncertain. Germline lookup yields CDR1 SGHTA and CDR2 FQGNSA. Trimming left V 11 bases short and J 5 bases short, with 13 bases between. The CDR3 runs 12 residues. The CDR3 loop is CASTRNDQPQHF. Here the CDR3 DNA reads TGTGCCTCCACCCGTAATGATCAGCCCCAGCATTTT.

This clonotype was found many times. The chain couples TRBV7-2 to TRBJ1-4; D call uncertain. The CDR3 sequence is 15 residues long. Germline CDR1 SGHTA, CDR2 FQGNSA. Trimming left V 5 bases short and J 6 bases short, with 16 bases between. The chain's CDR3 is CASSHGRSGYEKLFF. CDR3 coding DNA: TGTGCCAGCAGCCATGGTCGCAGTGGCTATGAAAAACTGTTTTTT.

This clonotype was counted a few times. The rearrangement links TRBV6-5 to TRBJ1-2; tentatively, D is TRBD1 (5 bases). The CDR3 loop spans 13 amino acids. Germline V lookup: CDR1 MNHEY, CDR2 SVGAGI. Trimming shortened V by 2 bases and J by 8 bases, and 12 bases separated the two germline ends. The CDR3 DNA reads as TGTGCCAGCAGTTACCGGGACGGAGGGGGCTACACCTTC. It yields the protein CASSYRDGGGYTF.

The chain has TRBV7-9 and TRBJ1-1; D call uncertain. From germline, CDR1 is SEHNR and CDR2 FQNEAQ (reference sequence). The CDR3 sequence is 15 residues long. V lost 4 bases, J lost 7 bases, and 19 bases lay in between. CDR3 DNA: TGTGCCAGCAGCTCAAAGTGGGCAGGACCTTTTGAAGCTTTCTTT. Protein product: CASSSKWAGPFEAFF.

The chain has TRBV18 and TRBJ2-1, with D hard to call. The CDR3 consists of 14 residues. V shed 2 bases and J shed 8 bases, with 13 bases lying between them. CDR1 and CDR2 (germline): KGHSH, LQKENI. The CDR3 bases are TGTGCCAGCTCACCAAATTCAGCGTTCGATGAGCAGTTCTTC. Its translation is CASSPNSAFDEQFF.

V usage is TRBV7-2 and J usage is TRBJ2-7; D tentatively fits TRBD1 or TRBD2 (5 bases each). V lost 0 bases and J 2 bases, leaving 11 bases between the germline ends. CDR1 SGHTA and CDR2 FQGNSA come from the germline V gene. The CDR3 loop spans 15 amino acids. The CDR3 bases are TGTGCCAGCAGCTTAGCGGGGACCCTAACCTACGAGCAGTACTTC. It translates to CASSLAGTLTYEQYF.

This chain connects TRBV12-3 or TRBV12-4 to TRBJ2-3, with D tentatively TRBD2 (6 bases). The ends were cut back, 4 bases at V and 4 bases at J, with 12 bases in the middle. The CDR3 has 14 amino acids. The CDR3 DNA sequence: TGTGCCAGCAGTTCGGGACTCTTGGCAGATACGCAGTATTTT. It is translated as CASSSGLLADTQYF.

The genes are TRBV28 and TRBJ1-2, with D perhaps TRBD1 (5 bases). Trimming took 2 bases from V and 4 from J, leaving 14 bases between them. CDR3 length equals 15 residues. Germline V lookup: CDR1 MDHEN, CDR2 SYDVKM. The chain's CDR3 is CASSLQGASSYGYTF. The DNA for the CDR3 is TGTGCCAGCAGTTTACAGGGTGCGTCGTCCTATGGCTACACCTTC.

This chain joins TRBV7-2 and TRBJ2-3; 8 bases are shared with TRBD2. This CDR3 spans 16 amino acids. V shed 7 bases and J 5 bases; nucleotides not matched to a gene: 14. Germline lookup yields CDR1 SGHTA and CDR2 FQGNSA. CDR3 protein: CASKFKGNGRGDTQYF. The CDR3 nucleotides read TGTGCCAGCAAATTTAAGGGAAACGGGAGGGGAGATACGCAGTATTTT.

This clonotype has more than one count but fewer than ten. This chain links TRBV24-1 with TRBJ1-5; D unresolved. This CDR3 has 13 amino acids. Trimming took 3 bases from V and 1 from J, leaving 3 bases between them. From germline, CDR1 is KGHDR and CDR2 SFDVKD. The CDR3 reads CATSDASNQPQHF. CDR3 nucleotides: TGTGCCACCAGTGATGCCAGCAATCAGCCCCAGCATTTT.

The chain couples TRBV7-9 to TRBJ2-7, with 7 bases identical to TRBD1. This CDR3 has 14 residues. Per germline, CDR1 SEHNR and CDR2 FQNEAQ (reference sequence). The junction had 10 bases not matched to a gene; V was cut back by 8 bases and J by 3 bases. CDR3 in DNA: TGTGCCAGCGGCGAGACAGGGAAGAGCTACGAGCAGTACTTC. This translates into CASGETGKSYEQYF.

The table lists this clonotype with a few counts. This chain connects TRBV5-1 to TRBJ2-1, with 8 bases matching TRBD1. Looked up from germline, CDR1 is SGHRS and CDR2 is YFSETQ. The V and J ends lost 2 bases and 9 bases, in that order; junction bases with no gene match: 7. CDR3 size: 14 residues. The CDR3 sequence is CASSFGDRSGEQFF. The CDR3 DNA is TGCGCCAGCAGCTTCGGGGACAGGAGTGGTGAGCAGTTCTTC.

V is TRBV5-1 and J is TRBJ2-5; a weak D match, TRBD2 (6 bases). The J call may not be correct, given that the DNA end is closer to TRBJ2-7. Germline V gene lookup returns CDR1 SGHRS and CDR2 YFSETQ. The CDR3 is 13 residues long. Here the CDR3 DNA reads TGCGCCAGCAGCTCGGACTATCCTTACGAGCAGTACTTC. It specifies CASSSDYPYEQYF.

The rearrangement joins TRBV5-1 to TRBJ2-5; 9 bases line up with TRBD2. The J call may be wrong; the DNA end is better matched by TRBJ2-7. This CDR3 is 15 amino acids long. Germline values: CDR1 SGHRS, CDR2 YFSETQ. The CDR3 nucleotides read TGCGCCAGCAGCTCAGGGACTAGCCGAGGGGACGAGCAGTACTTC. This sequence encodes CASSSGTSRGDEQYF.

This clonotype has a single count. This sequence joins TRBV6-6 and TRBJ2-1; perhaps TRBD1 as D (6 bases). CDR1 and CDR2 (germline): MNHNY, SVGAGI (reference sequence). CDR3 size: 14 residues. V was trimmed by 6 bases and J by 10 bases, leaving 19 bases between them. The CDR3 loop reads CASRYTTGPYEQFF. The CDR3 coding sequence is TGTGCCAGCAGATATACTACAGGGCCCTACGAGCAGTTCTTC.

This clonotype has ten or more counts. The rearrangement joins TRBV5-1 to TRBJ2-1; TRBD2 matches 12 bases. Germline V lookup: CDR1 SGHRS, CDR2 YFSETQ. The CDR3 sequence is 17 residues long. V was clipped by 0 bases and J by 4 bases; unmatched bases: 5. Written as DNA, the CDR3 is TGCGCCAGCAGCTTGGCCCTCCTAGCGGGGGGGTACAATGAGCAGTTCTTC. It yields the protein CASSLALLAGGYNEQFF.

Worth noting for this clonotype: Germline is not matched at one junction end, which may reflect a read error. This chain's CDR3 is CRARANRDEQYF. The CDR3 DNA follows: TGCAGGGCTAGAGCGAATAGGGACGAGCAGTACTTC. The chain uses TRBV20-1 and TRBJ2-7; the D is unclear. The CDR3 covers 12 residues. Germline CDR1 and CDR2: DFQATT and SNEGSKA (reference sequence).

This chain links TRBV7-9 with TRBJ2-1, with D hard to call. Germline CDR1 and CDR2: SEHNR and FQNEAQ (reference sequence). The CDR3 length is 15 residues. V lost 1 base and J 0 bases, leaving 7 bases between the germline ends. CDR3 nucleotide sequence: TGTGCCAGCAGCTTAGTTTTAGTCTCCTACAATGAGCAGTTCTTC. It encodes CASSLVLVSYNEQFF.

This clonotype appeared a few times. This chain connects TRBV15 to TRBJ2-7, with D possibly being TRBD2 (6 bases). CDR3 length: 14 amino acids. Germline V gene sequence: CDR1 LNHNV, CDR2 YYDKDF (reference sequence). V was pared by 4 bases and J by 3 bases, with 13 bases between. The CDR3, as DNA: TGTGCCACCAGCACCTCGAGGGAGGACTACGAGCAGTACTTC. Translation: CATSTSREDYEQYF.

This clonotype showed up just a few times. The chain combines TRBV5-5 with TRBJ2-5; D remains unclear. The germline V gene encodes CDR1 SGHKS and CDR2 YYEKEE (reference sequence). V lost 4 bases and J 2 bases, leaving 9 bases between the germline ends. The length of the CDR3 is 13 residues. Here the CDR3 reads CASSRWKQETQYF. The CDR3 nucleotides are TGTGCCAGCAGCCGTTGGAAGCAAGAGACCCAGTACTTC.

J is TRBJ2-5 and V is TRBV9; 8 positions match TRBD2. CDR3 length: 16 amino acids. The V gene end was trimmed by 4 bases and the J gene end by 2 bases; junction bases not matched to a gene: 10. Germline V gene lookup returns CDR1 SGDLS and CDR2 YYNGEE. CDR3 bases: TGTGCCAGCAGCCCCGGGGGCGGGGGGCAACAAGAGACCCAGTACTTC. Protein: CASSPGGGGQQETQYF.